Below, 4 T cell receptor beta chains from the same sample are listed, as sequenced in a study of T cells in localized non-small cell lung cancer. Some clones are missing from TCRdb's copy, which holds only in-frame ones; the method was immunoSEQ multiplex PCR. The sample includes approximately 10,000 clones, 82% of them seen just once. The input for sequencing was peripheral blood mononuclear cells, taken before any cancer treatment. These receptor sequences come from a female donor at least 60 years old with stage II lung adenocarcinoma.

The chain joins TRBV10-3 to TRBJ1-2; 9 positions match TRBD1. CDR3 length: 14 residues. Germline V gives CDR1 ENHRY, CDR2 SYGVKD. The ends lost 6 bases at V and 6 bases at J; junction bases unmatched: 8. CDR3 protein: CAISPADRGDGYTF. Here the CDR3 DNA reads TGTGCCATCAGCCCCGCAGACAGGGGGGATGGCTACACCTTC.

The V call is TRBV10-3, the J call TRBJ2-4, with D perhaps being TRBD1 or TRBD2 (5 bases each). V lost 6 bases to trimming and J lost 6 bases, with 18 bases between them. The CDR3 has 15 residues. Germline V CDR1 and CDR2: ENHRY, SYGVKD. Here the CDR3 reads CAIRGDEPLRNIQYF. The DNA of the CDR3 is TGTGCCATCAGAGGGGACGAGCCACTAAGAAACATTCAGTACTTC.

The rearrangement uses TRBV7-6 and TRBJ1-5, with D perhaps TRBD1 (6 bases). This CDR3 is built from 19 residues. Germline-derived CDR1 and CDR2 are SGHVS and FNYEAQ. V was trimmed by 5 bases and J by 9 bases, leaving 32 bases between them. The CDR3 here is CASSPLTGSSLGLLWPQHF. In DNA form, the CDR3 reads TGTGCCAGCAGCCCACTGACAGGTTCATCCTTAGGTCTCCTCTGGCCCCAGCATTTT.

This clone was seen more than once but under ten times. The chain joins TRBV19 to TRBJ1-5; D perhaps matches TRBD1 (6 bases). Looked up from germline, CDR1 is LNHDA and CDR2 is SQIVND (reference sequence). The CDR3 consists of 16 residues. Trimming took off 0 bases at V and 2 bases at J, with 11 bases between the two ends. CDR3 nucleotides: TGTGCCAGTAGTATAGAGGGAGGGGGAGGCAATCAGCCCCAGCATTTT. Protein: CASSIEGGGGNQPQHF.